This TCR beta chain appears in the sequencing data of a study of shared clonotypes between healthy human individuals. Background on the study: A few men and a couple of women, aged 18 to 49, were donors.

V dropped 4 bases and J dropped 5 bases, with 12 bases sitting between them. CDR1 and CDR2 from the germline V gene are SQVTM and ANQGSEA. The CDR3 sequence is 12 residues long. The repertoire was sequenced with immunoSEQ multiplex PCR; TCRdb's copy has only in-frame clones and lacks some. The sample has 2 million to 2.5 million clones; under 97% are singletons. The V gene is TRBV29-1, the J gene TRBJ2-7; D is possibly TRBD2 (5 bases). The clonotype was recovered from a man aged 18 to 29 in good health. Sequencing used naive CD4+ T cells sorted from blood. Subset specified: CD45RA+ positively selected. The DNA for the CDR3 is TGCAGCGTTGCTGGGAGTATGGACGAGCAGTACTTC. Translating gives CSVAGSMDEQYF.